This T cell receptor (beta chain) was identified during a study of T cells after yellow fever vaccination. The TCR cDNA carried a universal primer site and UMIs from 5'RACE template switching. Via MiXCR, TCRdb re-called the 5' RACE reads, giving one row per CDR3 protein. Among roughly 150,000 distinct CDR3 sequences listed, more than 6% were seen once. The CDR3 has 12 residues. CDR1 is DFQATT and CDR2 is SNEGSKA in the germline V gene (reference sequence). The V and J ends lost 7 bases and 3 bases, in that order; junction bases with no gene match: 3. Points from the study as a whole: It was the secondary response that reached its peak faster, day 5 versus 15, but it was weaker. CD4 and CD8 compartments shared a small share of clonotypes. A large majority of primary-vaccination clones showed up again after the booster (just under 97% CD4, 88% CD8).

Details on this clonotype: The antigen is unknown.

The clonotype originates from a man between 25 and 39 years old who received the YFV17D yellow fever vaccine. The rearrangement links TRBV20-1 to TRBJ2-3; 8 nucleotides match TRBD2. The sample was CD4+ T cells sorted from PBMCs, taken 5 days after the yellow fever booster vaccination. This CDR3 reads CSGGLATDTQYF. DNA of the CDR3: TGCAGTGGCGGACTAGCTACAGATACGCAGTATTTT.